The sequence of this TCR beta chain was determined in a study of Ad26.COV2.S vaccination and SARS-CoV-2 variants. Background on the study: Within the COV1001 Ad26.COV2.S trial arm, the donor was enrolled. Participants got Ad26.COV2.S intramuscularly, once or twice 56 days apart.

Treatment here: 19 received Ad26.COV2.S at low or high dose, single or two shots; about five received placebo; per-sample allocation not given. All samples were drawn on day 63, counting from the first vaccine or placebo injection. The shot given was an Ad26 vector that makes Wuhan-strain SARS-CoV-2 spike. The repertoire was sequenced with immunoSEQ multiplex PCR; TCRdb's copy has only in-frame clones and lacks some. Altogether about 350,000 clones are present, approximately 81% being singletons, with the ten largest covering 3.3%. This CDR3 comprises 13 residues. Trimming cost V 7 bases and J 8 bases, with 17 bases left between them. CDR1 and CDR2 (germline): SGHTA, FQGNSA. Concerning this clone itself: What it binds is unknown.

Overall study results and limits: Vaccinees displayed broader spike-specific TCR repertoires than placebo recipients.

This receptor was identified in a person between 18 and 60 years old who received the Ad26.COV2.S COVID-19 vaccine or a placebo. Sequences were derived from peripheral blood, sampled in a trial of Ad26.COV2.S vaccine versus placebo. The chain combines TRBV7-2 with TRBJ1-1; D is uncertain. CDR3 DNA: TGTGCCAGCACCCCTTTTATTCTGGGAGAAGCTTTCTTT. Translating gives CASTPFILGEAFF. The full variable domain, with the rest looked up from reference TRBV7-2 and TRBJ1-1, is GAGVSQSPSNKVTEKGKDVELRCDPISGHTALYWYRQSLGQGLEFLIYFQGNSAPDKSGLPSDRFSAERTGGSVSTLTIQRTQQEDSAVYLCASTPFILGEAFFGQGTRLTVV.